Below, one T cell receptor (beta chain) is given with its context. As yet, its antigen is unknown. This sample stems from a study of neoadjuvant nivolumab and ipilimumab in lung cancer. Sequencing used immunoSEQ multiplex PCR; TCRdb keeps in-frame clones, though not all of them. The sample shows under 50,000 clones, roughly 89% of them seen only once. Study-wide points: Resected tumors had greater TCR richness and clonality than uninvolved lung. TCR receptors were sequenced in few samples. TCR clonality did not significantly correlate with pathologic tumor regression.

CDR1 is SGHAT, CDR2 FQDESV, per germline (reference sequence). V was pared by 2 bases and J by 0 bases, with 10 bases between. The CDR3 consists of 15 residues. The material sequenced was blood, taken before neoadjuvant nivolumab, alone or with ipilimumab. The receptor was derived from an adult with non-small cell lung cancer. Some clones in this sample may be carry-over from other donors' samples. The chain uses TRBV11-1 and TRBJ1-2; D may be TRBD1 (5 bases). Here the CDR3 reads CASSLRDGTNYGYTF. CDR3 nucleotide sequence: TGTGCCAGCAGCTTAAGGGACGGAACTAACTATGGCTACACCTTC.